What follows is one T cell receptor (beta chain) and its context. Its antigen is undetermined. The CDR3 loop spans 16 amino acids. The germline V gene encodes CDR1 SGHAT and CDR2 FQNNGV. The junction had 8 bases not matched to a gene; V was cut back by 2 bases and J by 7 bases. The donors (healthy individuals) were bone marrow donors. PCR involved 60 Vbeta and 13 Jbeta primers. Using immunoSEQ multiplex PCR, the repertoire was profiled, and TCRdb retains in-frame clones only, with some absent. The sample carries 100,000 to 150,000 clones, more than 75% recorded once. This specimen belongs to a study of cytomegalovirus exposure and HLA in healthy donors. Study results and caveats: Within an earlier analysis, most TCR beta V segments proved productive either about 90% or about 30% of the time. Later on, a genetic analysis was performed. It linked a missense variant in DCLRE1C with V- and J-gene trimming of TCR beta. Sequencing depth roughly uniform across donors was assumed in presence/absence analyses.

The chain is built from TRBV11-2 and TRBJ2-2, with 9 bases fitting TRBD1. The TCR sequence derives from a young man in good health and CMV-seronegative. Input material: PBMCs. As DNA, the CDR3 is TGTGCCAGCAGCTTACGGGACAGGGAAGGGCTCGGGGAGCTGTTTTTT. Its protein product is CASSLRDREGLGELFF.